The 8 T cell receptor beta chains presented below share a single source sample, sequenced in a study of PD-L1 blockade in urothelial cancer. Indicated time point: peripheral blood 6 weeks after treatment start. Generated by immunoSEQ multiplex PCR, the TCRdb table keeps only in-frame clones and is missing some. This sample yields about 50,000 clones, of which 85% to 90% are seen a single time; less than 3% belongs to the top ten. The sample in question was PBMCs, obtained around atezolizumab (anti-PD-L1) treatment. These receptors came from a man aged 60-69 years with urothelial cancer.

J is TRBJ2-7 and V is TRBV6-6, with D tentatively TRBD1 (5 bases). The CDR3 totals 13 residues. Trimming stripped 2 bases from V and 3 bases from J, with 8 bases between. Germline V gene data show CDR1 as MNHNY and CDR2 as SVGAGI (reference sequence). This chain's CDR3 is CASSYVGVYEQYF. CDR3 coding DNA: TGTGCCAGCAGTTACGTAGGGGTCTACGAGCAGTACTTC.

This clone has more than one count but fewer than ten. The chain combines TRBV7-9 with TRBJ2-3; no firm D call. Germline CDR1 reads SEHNR; CDR2 reads FQNEAQ (reference sequence). The length of the CDR3 is 14 residues. Deletions cut 2 bases from V and 2 bases from J, with 8 bases between. The CDR3 loop is CASSLRVHTDTQYF. CDR3 bases: TGTGCCAGCAGCTTACGGGTCCACACAGATACGCAGTATTTT.

The CDR3 region is CASSLQGPYGYTF. CDR3 DNA: TGTGCCAGCAGCTTACAGGGGCCCTATGGCTACACCTTC. The genes are TRBV7-2 and TRBJ1-2; TRBD1 is a possible D gene (6 bases). From germline, CDR1 is SGHTA and CDR2 FQGNSA. This CDR3 comprises 13 residues. Deletions cut 2 bases from V and 4 bases from J, with 8 bases between.

This chain links TRBV6-5 with TRBJ1-1; D is uncertain. Germline values: CDR1 MNHEY, CDR2 SVGAGI. CDR3 length equals 14 residues. Between the trimmed V and J ends, which lost 5 bases and 5 bases, there was a span of 15 bases. This CDR3 reads CASSNEGSGTEAFF. The DNA for the CDR3 is TGTGCCAGCAGTAACGAAGGGTCGGGGACTGAAGCTTTCTTT.

This clone was seen a single time. This rearrangement joins TRBV5-6 to TRBJ1-2, with 9 bases aligning to TRBD1. The CDR3 is 13 amino acids. Germline lookup yields CDR1 SGHDT and CDR2 YYEEEE. The junction had 6 bases not matched to a gene; V was cut back by 4 bases and J by 8 bases. The CDR3 coding sequence is TGTGCCAGCAGCCCCGGACAGGGGTGGGGCTACACCTTC. It is translated as CASSPGQGWGYTF. Full variable domain (missing parts from reference TRBV5-6 and TRBJ1-2): DAGVTQSPTHLIKTRGQQVTLRCSPKSGHDTVSWYQQALGQGPQFIFQYYEEEERQRGNFPDRFSGHQFPNYSSELNVNALLLGDSALYLCASSPGQGWGYTFGSGTRLTVV.

The chain carries TRBV10-3 and TRBJ2-1, with D maybe TRBD2 (6 bases). This CDR3 region has 13 residues. The V end lost 6 bases, the J end lost 10 bases, and 16 bases lay between the germline ends. Germline V gene data show CDR1 as ENHRY and CDR2 as SYGVKD. CDR3 protein: CAISGTPVGEQFF. As DNA, the CDR3 is TGTGCCATCAGCGGGACTCCCGTTGGGGAGCAGTTCTTC.

V and J are TRBV12-5 and TRBJ2-1, with TRBD2 identical over 14 bases. The V gene end was trimmed by 6 bases and the J gene end by 10 bases; junction bases not matched to a gene: 11. Per the germline V gene, CDR1 is LGHNT and CDR2 is FRNRAP. The CDR3 contains 16 residues. The CDR3 coding sequence is TGTGCTAGTGGCTTCCTACTGACTAGCGGGAGGGTGGAGCAGTTCTTC. This codes for CASGFLLTSGRVEQFF.

CDR3 DNA: TGCGCCAGCATGTGGACTAGCGGGGATACGCAGTATTTT. Its translation is CASMWTSGDTQYF. The chain joins TRBV10-2 to TRBJ2-3; 11 positions agree with TRBD2. V was clipped by 7 bases and J by 6 bases; unmatched bases: 3. Per germline, CDR1 WSHSY and CDR2 SAAADI. The CDR3 consists of 13 residues.